This TCR beta chain was captured by sequencing in a study of blood T cell repertoires in COVID-19. Overall study: The samples span acute and convalescent COVID-19 from the United States, Italy and Spain. The cDNA or gDNA used as material had been derived from T cells, B-cell-depleted T cells, or PBMCs.

As processed by the authors: Amplification of reference gene primers was used by the study to estimate nucleated cell counts. Method: immunoSEQ multiplex PCR; TCRdb's copy keeps in-frame clones and lacks some. V and J calls and clone size are as listed in that table; D and trimming were resolved from the DNA. The sample lists 50,000 to 65,000 clones, roughly 71% occurring once. Sequenced material: peripheral blood. This TCR was recovered from a woman older than 75 with acute or convalescent COVID-19.

CDR3 in amino acids: CASSVLSGINDEQFF. CDR3 coding DNA: TGTGCCAGCAGTGTTCTTAGCGGGATTAACGATGAGCAGTTCTTC. This chain connects TRBV2 to TRBJ2-1; 8 bases line up with TRBD2. J lost 8 bases, V lost 4 bases, and 10 bases had no gene match. From germline, CDR1 is SNHLY and CDR2 FYNNEI. The CDR3 has 15 residues. The full variable domain, completed using reference TRBV2 and TRBJ2-1, is EPEVTQTPSHQVTQMGQEVILRCVPISNHLYFYWYRQILGQKVEFLVSFYNNEISEKSEIFDDQFSVERPDGSNFTLKIRSTKLEDSAMYFCASSVLSGINDEQFFGPGTRLTVL.